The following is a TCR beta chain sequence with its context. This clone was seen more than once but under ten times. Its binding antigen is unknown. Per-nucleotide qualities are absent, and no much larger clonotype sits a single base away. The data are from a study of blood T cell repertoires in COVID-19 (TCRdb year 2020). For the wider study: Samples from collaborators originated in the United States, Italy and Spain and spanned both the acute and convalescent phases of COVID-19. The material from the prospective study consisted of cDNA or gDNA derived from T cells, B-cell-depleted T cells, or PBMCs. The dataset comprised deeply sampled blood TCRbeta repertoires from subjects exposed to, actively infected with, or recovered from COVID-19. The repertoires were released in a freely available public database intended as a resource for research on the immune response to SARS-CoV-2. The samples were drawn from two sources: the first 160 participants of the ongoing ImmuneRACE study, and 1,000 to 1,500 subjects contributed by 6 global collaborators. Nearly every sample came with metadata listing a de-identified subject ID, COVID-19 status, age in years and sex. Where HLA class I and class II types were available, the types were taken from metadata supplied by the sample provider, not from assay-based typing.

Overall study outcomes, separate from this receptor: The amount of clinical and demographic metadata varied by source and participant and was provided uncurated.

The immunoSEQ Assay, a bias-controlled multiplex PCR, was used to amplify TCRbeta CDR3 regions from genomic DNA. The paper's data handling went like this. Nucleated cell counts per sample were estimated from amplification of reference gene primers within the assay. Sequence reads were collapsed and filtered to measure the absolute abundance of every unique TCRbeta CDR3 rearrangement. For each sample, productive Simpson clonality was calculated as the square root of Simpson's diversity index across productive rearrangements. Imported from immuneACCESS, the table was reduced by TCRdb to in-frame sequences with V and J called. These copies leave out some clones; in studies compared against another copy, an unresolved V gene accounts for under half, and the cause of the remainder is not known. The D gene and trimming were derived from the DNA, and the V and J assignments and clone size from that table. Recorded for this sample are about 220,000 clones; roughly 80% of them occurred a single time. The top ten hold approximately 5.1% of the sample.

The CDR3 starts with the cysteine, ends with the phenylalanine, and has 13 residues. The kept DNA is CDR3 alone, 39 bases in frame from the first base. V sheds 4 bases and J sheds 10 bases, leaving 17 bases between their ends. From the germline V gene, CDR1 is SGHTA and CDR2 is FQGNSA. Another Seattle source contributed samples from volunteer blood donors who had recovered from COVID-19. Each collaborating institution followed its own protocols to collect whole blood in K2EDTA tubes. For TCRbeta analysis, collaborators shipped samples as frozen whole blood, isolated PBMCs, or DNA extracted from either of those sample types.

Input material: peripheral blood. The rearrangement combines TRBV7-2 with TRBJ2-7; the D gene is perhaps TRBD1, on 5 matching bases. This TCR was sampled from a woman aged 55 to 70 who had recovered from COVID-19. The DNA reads TGTGCCAGCAGCTCGGACATTATGACCCTCCAGTACTTC. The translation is CASSSDIMTLQYF.